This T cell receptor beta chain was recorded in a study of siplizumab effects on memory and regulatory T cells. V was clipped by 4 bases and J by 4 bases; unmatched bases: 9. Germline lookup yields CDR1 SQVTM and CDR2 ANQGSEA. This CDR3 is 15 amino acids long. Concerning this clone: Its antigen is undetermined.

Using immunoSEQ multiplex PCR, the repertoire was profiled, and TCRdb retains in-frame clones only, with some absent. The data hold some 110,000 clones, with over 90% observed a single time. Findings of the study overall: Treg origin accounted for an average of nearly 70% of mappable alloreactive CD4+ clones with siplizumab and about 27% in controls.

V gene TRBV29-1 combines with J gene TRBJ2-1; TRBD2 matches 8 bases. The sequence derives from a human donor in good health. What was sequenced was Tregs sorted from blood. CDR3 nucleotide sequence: TGCAGCGTTGTGTCTCCGAGCGGGAGTTACAATGAGCAGTTCTTC. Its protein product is CSVVSPSGSYNEQFF.